Listed here is a single TCR beta chain. The CDR3 covers 15 residues. V was clipped by 2 bases and J by 2 bases; unmatched bases: 3. Germline V CDR1 and CDR2: MNHEY, SVGEGT. The data were obtained in a study of patients and donors after allogeneic stem cell transplantation. A single record per CDR3 protein comes from TCRdb applying MiXCR to the RT-PCR reads. The profile covers some 960,000 distinct CDR3 sequences, with about a sixth appearing a single time and 6% taken by the ten largest. The clonotype originates from a human donor who was either an allogeneic HSCT recipient or a stem cell or donor lymphocyte infusion donor (not recorded which). It is not recorded whose cells these are; they may come from a transplant donor. Sequenced material: blood, either unsorted or a sorted T cell fraction (not recorded which). The chain uses TRBV6-2 or TRBV6-3 and TRBJ1-2; 9 bases match TRBD1. CDR3 region: CASSYHGTGNYGYTF. CDR3 DNA sequence: TGTGCCAGCAGTTACCACGGGACAGGGAACTATGGCTACACCTTC.